A single sample is the source of the 12 T cell receptor beta chains below, sequenced in a study of beta chain features in type 1 diabetes. Whole-study results and caveats: Shortening of TCRB CDR3s, moderate but significant, appeared in all four CD4+ subsets of Type 1 diabetes patients.

Their target antigens are unknown. Isolated RNA was reverse transcribed in full, so expressed TCRB transcripts were sequenced. Clones were read by immunoSEQ multiplex PCR, and TCRdb kept only the in-frame ones, dropping some. The sample lists hundreds of thousands of clones; under 15% were seen once. Sequencing was done on a sample of naive CD4+ T cells from blood. The receptors shown here come from a man between 18 and 29 years old with type 1 diabetes.

The table lists this clone with a few counts. The V and J genes are TRBV4-1 and TRBJ2-5, with D perhaps matching TRBD1 (5 bases). Trimming took 0 bases from V and 5 from J, leaving 13 bases between them. This CDR3 region has 15 residues. CDR1 is MGHRA and CDR2 is YSYEKL in the germline V gene. The CDR3 DNA is TGCGCCAGCAGCCAAGAATGGCAGGGTAGGGAGACCCAGTACTTC. This gives the protein CASSQEWQGRETQYF.

The gene calls are TRBV6-1 and TRBJ1-6; D is uncertain. The V and J ends lost 5 bases and 13 bases respectively, with 12 bases between them. Germline CDR1 and CDR2: MNHNS and SASEGT. CDR3 size: 12 residues. CDR3 coding DNA: TGTGCCAGCAGTCCCACATGGTGGCCCCTCCACTTT. Translated: CASSPTWWPLHF.

V usage is TRBV4-1 and J usage is TRBJ2-1; D call uncertain. This CDR3 is built from 15 residues. CDR1 is MGHRA, CDR2 YSYEKL, per germline. The V end lost 0 bases, the J end lost 1 base, and 7 bases lay between the germline ends. DNA for the CDR3: TGCGCCAGCAGCCAAGAAGGCGGATCCTACAATGAGCAGTTCTTC. Translating gives CASSQEGGSYNEQFF.

This clone was seen once. V is TRBV15 and J is TRBJ1-5; tentatively, D is TRBD1 (5 bases). This CDR3 comprises 16 residues. Between the trimmed V and J ends, which lost 4 bases and 2 bases, there was a span of 15 bases. CDR1 LNHNV and CDR2 YYDKDF come from the germline V gene (reference sequence). The CDR3 bases are TGTGCCACCAGCACATTAACCGACAGAGGCAATCAGCCCCAGCATTTT. The encoded protein is CATSTLTDRGNQPQHF.

This clone appeared a few times. Different DNA sequences within this sample yield the same CDR3. The V gene is TRBV30, the J gene TRBJ2-5; D uncertain. V lost 1 base, J lost 5 bases, and 5 bases lay in between. The germline CDR1 and CDR2 sequences are GTSNPN and SVGIG (reference sequence). The CDR3 sequence is 11 residues long. The CDR3 DNA sequence: TGTGCCTGGAGTGCGGGTGAGACCCAGTACTTC. It encodes CAWSAGETQYF.

The CDR3 coding sequence is TGTGCCAGCAGCTTCTCACCCGTCGAGACCCAGTACTTC. It translates to CASSFSPVETQYF. V and J are TRBV7-9 and TRBJ2-5; no definite D call. Trimming cost V 3 bases and J 5 bases, with 10 bases left between them. The CDR3 sequence is 13 residues long. Germline assignment: CDR1 SEHNR and CDR2 FQNEAQ (reference sequence).

There are a few counts of this clone. The rearrangement uses TRBV27 and TRBJ2-1, with TRBD1 matching 12 bases. With 5 bases clipped from V and 6 bases from J, the junction kept 5 bases outside the gene matches. CDR1 and CDR2 (germline): MNHEY, SMNVEV (reference sequence). CDR3 size: 15 residues. The CDR3 is CASSPRDRGLNEQFF. In DNA form, the CDR3 reads TGTGCCAGCAGTCCCCGGGACAGGGGGCTCAATGAGCAGTTCTTC.

V is TRBV20-1 and J is TRBJ2-7; maybe TRBD1 (5 bases). Per the germline V gene, CDR1 is DFQATT and CDR2 is SNEGSKA (reference sequence). The CDR3 is 10 residues long. V was trimmed by 6 bases and J by 6 bases, leaving 9 bases between them. CDR3 region: CSAGHSEQYF. CDR3 nucleotides: TGCAGTGCCGGACATAGCGAGCAGTACTTC.

V gene TRBV30 combines with J gene TRBJ2-5; the match to TRBD2 covers 7 bases. CDR1 is GTSNPN, CDR2 SVGIG, per germline (reference sequence). The CDR3 has 13 amino acids. The V segment lost 3 bases and the J segment 5 bases; nucleotides outside the gene matches: 6. CDR3 protein: CAWSGGKTETQYF. CDR3 nucleotides: TGTGCCTGGAGCGGGGGGAAGACGGAGACCCAGTACTTC.

In its sample, this clone was seen a few times. This chain links TRBV18 with TRBJ2-1; TRBD1 is a possible D gene (6 bases). The CDR3 spans 15 residues. Germline-derived CDR1 and CDR2 are KGHSH and LQKENI. V was shortened by 0 bases and J by 7 bases, with 13 bases between the two germline ends. The CDR3 loop is CASSPPGASRNEQFF. For the CDR3, the DNA is TGTGCCAGCTCACCACCGGGGGCCTCTCGTAATGAGCAGTTCTTC. Complete variable domain (other parts from reference TRBV18 and TRBJ2-1): NAGVMQNPRHLVRRRGQEARLRCSPMKGHSHVYWYRQLPEEGLKFMVYLQKENIIDESGMPKERFSAEFPKEGPSILRIQQVVRGDSAAYFCASSPPGASRNEQFFGPGTRLTVL.

The gene calls are TRBV4-2 and TRBJ2-7, with D unclear. Trimming removed 0 bases at V and 0 bases at J, with 6 bases between. CDR1 and CDR2 (germline): LGHNA, YNFKEQ. The CDR3 runs to 14 residues. The DNA for the CDR3 is TGTGCCAGCAGCCAAGAATTAATCTCCTACGAGCAGTACTTC. It specifies CASSQELISYEQYF.

The CDR3 nucleotides are TGTGCCACCAGCAACCCCGGACGGACAGCCGTCACCTACGAGCAGTACTTC. It translates to CATSNPGRTAVTYEQYF. The rearrangement links TRBV15 to TRBJ2-7; tentatively, D is TRBD1 (6 bases). V lost 4 bases to trimming and J lost 2 bases, with 21 bases between them. Germline lookup yields CDR1 LNHNV and CDR2 YYDKDF (reference sequence). The CDR3 covers 17 residues.